This passage covers 23 T cell receptor beta chains from one sample sequenced in a study of tumor and adjacent non-tumor tissue in lung cancer. TCRbeta libraries were built with three rounds of nested PCR, modified from ARM-PCR. Using its own MiXCR run on the multiplex PCR reads, TCRdb lists one record per CDR3 protein. This sample carries some 200,000 distinct CDR3 sequences, over 55% of them seen once, and the ten largest clones take roughly 24%. No cell sorting was done before RNA was extracted from the tissue. Sequenced input: lung tumor tissue. These receptors were taken from a man aged 55 to 70 with non-small cell lung cancer.

On this clonotype itself: A clone one base away is much larger, so this may be a read error. This chain joins TRBV28 and TRBJ2-7; 8 bases fit TRBD2. The germline V gene encodes CDR1 MDHEN and CDR2 SYDVKM. This CDR3 contains 15 residues. CDR3 protein: CASTVGGARSHEQYF. The CDR3 DNA sequence: TGTGCCAGCACCGTCGGGGGGGCTCGCTCCCACGAGCAGTACTTC.

The J gene is TRBJ2-4, the V gene TRBV7-3; D not certain. Germline CDR1 SGHTA, CDR2 FQGTGA. This CDR3 is 14 amino acids long. The V end was cut by 7 bases, the J end by 7 bases, with 17 bases between. CDR3 bases: TGTGCCAGCATCCCTACGGCGTCTGGCAACATTCAGTACTTC. Amino acids: CASIPTASGNIQYF.

This clonotype appeared a few times. The J gene is TRBJ1-4, the V gene TRBV6-5, with 9 bases identical to TRBD1. The germline V gene has CDR1 MNHEY and CDR2 SVGAGI. The CDR3 is 17 amino acids. V shed 6 bases and J 4 bases; nucleotides not matched to a gene: 12. The CDR3 is CASSPGTGTPFNEKLFF. CDR3 in DNA: TGTGCCAGCAGCCCCGGGACAGGGACTCCATTTAATGAAAAACTGTTTTTT.

This clonotype was detected once. With a much larger clone just one base away, this may be a read error. The chain links TRBV5-1 to TRBJ2-3; no clear D gene. V lost 2 bases and J 6 bases, leaving 7 bases between the germline ends. Germline CDR1 reads SGHRS; CDR2 reads YFSETQ. CDR3 length: 12 residues. CDR3 sequence (DNA): TGCGCCAGCAGCTTTTGCTCGGATACGCAGTATTTT. Translated, it gives CASSFCSDTQYF.

As to this clonotype: The junction shows a germline mismatch at one end, possibly a read error. This chain joins TRBV12-5 and TRBJ2-2, with 8 bases matching TRBD2. This CDR3 spans 16 amino acids. CDR1 LGHNT and CDR2 FRNRAP come from the germline V gene. The CDR3 loop is CASGLIGGRRTGELFF. In DNA, the CDR3 is TGTGCTAGTGGTTTGATAGGCGGGAGGAGGACCGGGGAGTTGTTTTTT.

The sample holds a few counts of this clonotype. The chain links TRBV5-8 to TRBJ1-2, with 9 bases lining up with TRBD1. This CDR3 region has 17 residues. V lost 0 bases to trimming and J lost 5 bases; unmatched junction nucleotides: 11. From germline, CDR1 is SGHTS and CDR2 YDEGEE. CDR3: CASSLVFGTGKTYGYTF. DNA for the CDR3: TGTGCCAGCAGCTTGGTTTTTGGGACAGGGAAAACATATGGCTACACCTTC.

Remarks on this clonotype: It may be a read error: a sequence one base away is much more abundant. The chain carries TRBV6-5 and TRBJ2-7; no clear D gene. V lost 0 bases and J lost 0, with 12 bases in between. This CDR3 comprises 16 residues. Germline V gene data show CDR1 as MNHEY and CDR2 as SVGAGI. This CDR3 is CASSYSRLVVSYEQYF. Here the CDR3 DNA reads TGTGCCAGCAGTTACTCGAGGCTAGTGGTCTCCTACGAGCAGTACTTC.

As concerns this clonotype: No conserved phenylalanine or tryptophan is present at the end of the CDR3, so a read error is the likely explanation. This chain joins TRBV11-2 and TRBJ2-7, with 8 bases matching TRBD1. The germline V gene encodes CDR1 SGHAT and CDR2 FQNNGV. The junction had 6 bases not matched to a gene; V was cut back by 4 bases and J by 4 bases. The CDR3 is 14 amino acids. The DNA for the CDR3 is TGTGCCAGCAGCTCGGACAGGGTGGCGTACGAGCAGTACTCC. Translation: CASSSDRVAYEQYS.

The chain is built from TRBV11-2 and TRBJ2-3; 11 positions match TRBD2. The length of the CDR3 is 14 residues. The germline CDR1 and CDR2 sequences are SGHAT and FQNNGV. In nucleotides, the CDR3 is TGTGACAACAAACTAGCGGGGGTAACAGATACGCAGTATTTT. Translated, it gives CDNKLAGVTDTQYF.

In its sample, this clonotype was seen once. The chain joins TRBV11-3 to TRBJ1-2; 10 bases align to TRBD1. J lost 8 bases, V lost 10 bases, and 10 bases had no gene match. The germline V gene has CDR1 SGHNT and CDR2 YENEEA. CDR3 size: 13 residues. The CDR3 DNA is TGTGCCAACGCCAAGCGACAGGGGGCCGGCTACACCTTC. It translates to CANAKRQGAGYTF.

This clonotype appeared many times. This rearrangement joins TRBV20-1 to TRBJ2-2; D uncertain. CDR3 length: 14 residues. Trimming cost V 6 bases and J 5 bases, with 16 bases left between them. Looked up from germline, CDR1 is DFQATT and CDR2 is SNEGSKA (reference sequence). Written as DNA, the CDR3 is TGCAGTGCCAAAGATGGATTGGAAACCGGGGAGCTGTTTTTT. Its translation is CSAKDGLETGELFF.

A remark on this clonotype: The junction departs from the called germline gene at one end, perhaps through a read error. The chain combines TRBV4-2 with TRBJ2-3, with 7 nucleotides matching TRBD2. Germline V gene sequence: CDR1 LGHNA, CDR2 YNFKEQ. The CDR3 is made up of 15 amino acids. In DNA form, the CDR3 reads TGTGTCAGCAGCTCACGTCCGACTAGCACACATACGCAGTATTTT. This sequence encodes CVSSSRPTSTHTQYF.

Concerning this clonotype: The junction shows a germline mismatch at one end, possibly a read error. The chain recombines TRBV4-3 with TRBJ2-5; D perhaps matches TRBD2 (5 bases). Per germline, CDR1 LGHNA and CDR2 YSLEER. This CDR3 spans 15 amino acids. The chain's CDR3 is CASSPGSQPGEIQYF. In DNA, the CDR3 is TGCGCCAGCAGCCCAGGCAGCCAACCCGGGGAGATCCAGTACTTC.

This clonotype was seen more than once but under ten times. A much larger clone sits a single nucleotide away, making a read error possible. The CDR3: CSACGPVTDTQYF. The CDR3 DNA reads TGCAGTGCTTGCGGACCAGTCACAGATACGCAGTATTTT. This chain links TRBV20-1 with TRBJ2-3; D call uncertain. Per germline, CDR1 DFQATT and CDR2 SNEGSKA (reference sequence). V lost 5 bases to trimming and J lost 2 bases, with 11 bases between them. CDR3 length: 13 amino acids.

The table lists this clonotype with a count of one. This may be a read error, as it is one base from a much larger clone. The genes are TRBV10-2 and TRBJ2-5; D remains unclear. Germline CDR1 is WSHSY and CDR2 is SAAADI. The CDR3 length is 14 residues. V gave up 8 bases and J gave up 6 bases, with 19 bases separating them. CDR3 sequence: CASVLQDDFKTQYF. In DNA form, the CDR3 reads TGCGCCAGCGTTCTCCAGGACGACTTTAAGACCCAGTACTTC.

Details on this clonotype: A much larger clonotype is one base distant, so this may be a read error. The conserved closing phenylalanine or tryptophan is absent in this CDR3, likely reflecting a read error. V usage is TRBV29-1 and J usage is TRBJ2-3; D could derive from TRBD1 or TRBD2 (5 bases each). CDR1 is SQVTM and CDR2 is ANQGSEA in the germline V gene. The CDR3 is made up of 11 amino acids. V lost 6 bases to trimming and J lost 8 bases, with 12 bases between them. The CDR3 is CSVVRGGTQYI. CDR3 nucleotides: TGCAGCGTGGTGAGGGGCGGTACGCAGTATATT.

A note on this clonotype: Lacking the conserved final phenylalanine or tryptophan, this CDR3 likely reflects a read error. The V call is TRBV7-9, the J call TRBJ2-1; D not certain. Germline values: CDR1 SEHNR, CDR2 FQNEAQ (reference sequence). V was shortened by 1 base and J by 4 bases, with 11 bases between the two germline ends. The CDR3 is 15 amino acids. The CDR3 reads CASSLDTMRYNEQFI. CDR3 nucleotide sequence: TGTGCCAGCAGCTTAGACACAATGAGGTACAATGAGCAGTTCATC.

This clonotype was detected ten times or more. The chain recombines TRBV20-1 with TRBJ2-1, with 8 bases lining up with TRBD2. The J segment lost 2 bases and the V segment lost 0 bases, leaving 12 bases of the junction unmatched. The CDR3 covers 18 residues. Per the germline V gene, CDR1 is DFQATT and CDR2 is SNEGSKA (reference sequence). The CDR3 reads CSARDHARTSGTYNEQFF. DNA for the CDR3: TGCAGTGCTAGAGATCACGCACGCACTAGCGGCACCTACAATGAGCAGTTCTTC.

This clonotype was counted once. The chain has TRBV7-9 and TRBJ1-3, with D hard to call. Germline assignment: CDR1 SEHNR and CDR2 FQNEAQ (reference sequence). CDR3 length: 11 residues. The V end was cut by 5 bases, the J end by 8 bases, with 7 bases between. The CDR3 nucleotides are TGTGCCAGCAGCCAAGAGCACACCATATATTTT. It codes for CASSQEHTIYF.

A note on this clonotype: This may stem from a read error, because a much larger clone lies one nucleotide away. The V gene is TRBV12-3 or TRBV12-4, the J gene TRBJ1-5, with a weak D call TRBD1 (6 bases). The CDR3 is 14 amino acids. CDR3 DNA: TGTACCAGCAGCCACAGGGTCGGCAATCAGCCCCAGCATTTT. Translating it yields CTSSHRVGNQPQHF.

The chain combines TRBV20-1 with TRBJ2-7, with 9 bases aligning to TRBD1. V shed 8 bases and J 5 bases; nucleotides not matched to a gene: 22. The germline V gene has CDR1 DFQATT and CDR2 SNEGSKA (reference sequence). There are 17 residues in the CDR3. CDR3 sequence reads: CSPITPPWDRDLHEQYF. Here the CDR3 DNA reads TGCAGTCCTATAACACCTCCCTGGGACAGGGACCTCCACGAGCAGTACTTC.

The genes are TRBV4-1 and TRBJ2-1; weak D call: TRBD1 (6 bases). The V end was cut by 0 bases, the J end by 4 bases, with 13 bases between. The V gene's germline CDR1 is MGHRA and CDR2 YSYEKL. The CDR3 runs to 16 residues. As DNA, the CDR3 is TGCGCCAGCAGCCAAGATGATCGAAGGGGGTACAATGAGCAGTTCTTC. This gives the protein CASSQDDRRGYNEQFF.

On this clonotype: Germline is not matched at one junction end, which may reflect a read error. The genes are TRBV5-1 and TRBJ2-2; D may be TRBD1 or TRBD2 (5 bases each). Germline V gives CDR1 SGHRS, CDR2 YFSETQ. The CDR3 runs 14 residues. In nucleotides, the CDR3 is TGCGCCAGCAGCTCCGGGACGGAGACCAGGGAGCTGTTATTT. Its protein is CASSSGTETRELLF.